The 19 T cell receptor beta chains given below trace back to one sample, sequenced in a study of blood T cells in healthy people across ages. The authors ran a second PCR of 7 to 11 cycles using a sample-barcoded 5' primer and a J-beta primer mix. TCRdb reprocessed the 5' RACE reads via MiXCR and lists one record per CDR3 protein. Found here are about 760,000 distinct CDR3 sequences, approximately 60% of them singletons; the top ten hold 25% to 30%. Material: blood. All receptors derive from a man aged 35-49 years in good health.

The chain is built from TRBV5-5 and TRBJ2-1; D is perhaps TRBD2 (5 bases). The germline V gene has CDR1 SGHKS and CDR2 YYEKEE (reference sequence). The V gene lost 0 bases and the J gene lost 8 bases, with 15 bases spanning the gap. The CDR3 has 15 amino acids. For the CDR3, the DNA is TGTGCCAGCAGCTTGGGCGAGAACGGGGTGTATGAGCAGTTCTTC. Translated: CASSLGENGVYEQFF. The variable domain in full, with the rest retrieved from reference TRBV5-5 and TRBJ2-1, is DAGVTQSPTHLIKTRGQQVTLRCSPISGHKSVSWYQQVLGQGPQFIFQYYEKEERGRGNFPDRFSARQFPNYSSELNVNALLLGDSALYLCASSLGENGVYEQFFGPGTRLTVL.

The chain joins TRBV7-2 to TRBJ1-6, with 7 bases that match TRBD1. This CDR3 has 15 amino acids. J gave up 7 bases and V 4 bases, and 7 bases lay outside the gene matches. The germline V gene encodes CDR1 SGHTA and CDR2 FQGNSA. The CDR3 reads CASSWGGRGNSPLHF. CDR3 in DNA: TGTGCCAGCAGCTGGGGGGGCAGGGGGAATTCACCCCTCCACTTT.

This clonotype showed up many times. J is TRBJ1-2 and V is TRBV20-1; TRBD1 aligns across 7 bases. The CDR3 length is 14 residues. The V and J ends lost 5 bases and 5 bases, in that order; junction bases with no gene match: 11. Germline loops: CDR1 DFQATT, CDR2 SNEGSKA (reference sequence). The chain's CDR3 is CSAQETGERYGYTF. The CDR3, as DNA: TGCAGTGCTCAGGAAACAGGGGAAAGATATGGCTACACCTTC.

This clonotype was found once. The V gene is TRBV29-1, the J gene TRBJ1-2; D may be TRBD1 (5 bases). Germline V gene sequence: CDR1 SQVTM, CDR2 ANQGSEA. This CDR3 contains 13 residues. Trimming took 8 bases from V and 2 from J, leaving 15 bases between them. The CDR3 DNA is TGCAGCACCTCGGGGGGACGGAACTATGGCTACACCTTC. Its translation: CSTSGGRNYGYTF.

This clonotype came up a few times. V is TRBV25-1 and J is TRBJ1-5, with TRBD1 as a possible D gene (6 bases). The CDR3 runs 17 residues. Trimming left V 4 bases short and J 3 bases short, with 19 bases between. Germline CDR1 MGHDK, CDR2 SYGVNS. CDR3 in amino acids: CASSGGHGGSNNQPQHF. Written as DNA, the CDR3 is TGTGCCAGCAGTGGGGGACATGGGGGGAGCAACAATCAGCCCCAGCATTTT.

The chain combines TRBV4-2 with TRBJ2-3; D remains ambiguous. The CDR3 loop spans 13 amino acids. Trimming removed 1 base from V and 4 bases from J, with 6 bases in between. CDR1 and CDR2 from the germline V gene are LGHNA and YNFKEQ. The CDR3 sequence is CASSQAVADTQYF. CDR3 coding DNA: TGTGCCAGCAGCCAAGCTGTGGCAGATACGCAGTATTTT.

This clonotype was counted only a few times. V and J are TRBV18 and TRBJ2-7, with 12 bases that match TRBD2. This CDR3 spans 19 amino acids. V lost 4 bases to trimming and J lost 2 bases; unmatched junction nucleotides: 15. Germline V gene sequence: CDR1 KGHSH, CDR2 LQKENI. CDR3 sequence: CASSRLAGGSKFETYEQYF. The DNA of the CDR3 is TGTGCCAGCTCACGCCTAGCGGGAGGGTCTAAATTCGAGACCTACGAGCAGTACTTC.

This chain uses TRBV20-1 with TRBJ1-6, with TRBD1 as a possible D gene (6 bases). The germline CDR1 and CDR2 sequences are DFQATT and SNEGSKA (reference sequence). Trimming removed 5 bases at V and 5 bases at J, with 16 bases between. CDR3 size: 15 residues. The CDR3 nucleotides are TGCAGTGCTCCTAGACAGGCCAGGAATAATTCACCCCTCCACTTT. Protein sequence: CSAPRQARNNSPLHF.

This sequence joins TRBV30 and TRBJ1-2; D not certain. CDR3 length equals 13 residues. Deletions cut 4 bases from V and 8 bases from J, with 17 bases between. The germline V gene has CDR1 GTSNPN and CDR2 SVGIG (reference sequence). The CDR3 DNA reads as TGTGCCTGGAACGACTTGAGGTTCGGAGGCTACACCTTC. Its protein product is CAWNDLRFGGYTF.

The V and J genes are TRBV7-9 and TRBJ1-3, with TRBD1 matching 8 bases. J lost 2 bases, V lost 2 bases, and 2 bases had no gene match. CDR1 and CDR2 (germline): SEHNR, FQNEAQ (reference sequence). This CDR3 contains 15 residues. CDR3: CASSLTTGAGNTIYF. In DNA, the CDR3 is TGTGCCAGCAGCTTAACGACAGGGGCTGGAAACACCATATATTTT.

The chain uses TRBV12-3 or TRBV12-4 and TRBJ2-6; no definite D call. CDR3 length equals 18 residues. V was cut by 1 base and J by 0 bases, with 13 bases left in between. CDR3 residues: CASSLVGFTHSGANVLTF. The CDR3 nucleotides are TGTGCCAGCAGTTTAGTGGGGTTCACCCACTCTGGGGCCAACGTCCTGACTTTC.

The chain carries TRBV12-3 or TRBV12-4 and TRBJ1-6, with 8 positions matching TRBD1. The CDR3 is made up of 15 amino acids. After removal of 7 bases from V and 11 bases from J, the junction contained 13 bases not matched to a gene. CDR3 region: CASTQTQGAKPPLHF. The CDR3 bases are TGTGCCAGCACCCAGACGCAGGGGGCGAAGCCACCCCTCCACTTT.

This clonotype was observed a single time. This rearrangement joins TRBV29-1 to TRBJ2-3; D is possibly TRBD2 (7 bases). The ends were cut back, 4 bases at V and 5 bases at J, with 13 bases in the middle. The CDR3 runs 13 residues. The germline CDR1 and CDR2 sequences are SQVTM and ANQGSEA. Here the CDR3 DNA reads TGCAGCGTTGTACGGGGGGCTGTAGATACGCAGTATTTT. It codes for CSVVRGAVDTQYF.

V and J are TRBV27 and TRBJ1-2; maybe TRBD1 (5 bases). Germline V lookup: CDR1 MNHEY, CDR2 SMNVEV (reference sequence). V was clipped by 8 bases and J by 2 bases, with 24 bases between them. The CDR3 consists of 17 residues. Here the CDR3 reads CASSIEGAPGLNYGYTF. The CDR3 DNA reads TGTGCCAGCTCAATCGAAGGGGCTCCCGGCTTAAACTATGGCTACACCTTC.

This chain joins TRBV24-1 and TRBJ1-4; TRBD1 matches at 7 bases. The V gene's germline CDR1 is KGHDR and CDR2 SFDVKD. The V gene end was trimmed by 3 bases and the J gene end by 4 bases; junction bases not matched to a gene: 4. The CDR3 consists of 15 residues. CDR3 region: CATSDTTGHNEKLFF. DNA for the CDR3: TGTGCCACCAGTGATACGACAGGGCATAATGAAAAACTGTTTTTT.

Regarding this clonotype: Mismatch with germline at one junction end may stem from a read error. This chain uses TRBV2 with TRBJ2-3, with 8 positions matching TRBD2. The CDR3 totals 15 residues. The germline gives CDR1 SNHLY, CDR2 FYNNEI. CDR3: CANSATSGNTDTQYF. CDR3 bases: TGTGCCAACAGTGCCACTAGCGGAAACACAGATACGCAGTATTTT.

The CDR3, as DNA: TGTGCCAGCAGCGCGGCCAGTTTTCACAATGAGCAGTTCTTC. Translation gives CASSAASFHNEQFF. The rearrangement joins TRBV12-3 or TRBV12-4 to TRBJ2-1, with D hard to call. The CDR3 is 14 residues long. V dropped 6 bases and J dropped 5 bases, with 14 bases sitting between them.

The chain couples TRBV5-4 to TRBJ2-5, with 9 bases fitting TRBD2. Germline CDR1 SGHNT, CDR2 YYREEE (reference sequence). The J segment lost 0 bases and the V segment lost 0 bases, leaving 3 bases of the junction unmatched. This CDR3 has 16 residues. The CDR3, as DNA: TGTGCCAGCAGCTTGGGACTAGCGGCGTACCAAGAGACCCAGTACTTC. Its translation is CASSLGLAAYQETQYF.

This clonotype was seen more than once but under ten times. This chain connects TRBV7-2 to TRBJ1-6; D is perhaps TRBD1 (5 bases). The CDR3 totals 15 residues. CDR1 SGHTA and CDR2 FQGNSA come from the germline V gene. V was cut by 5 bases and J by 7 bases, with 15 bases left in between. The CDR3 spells CASSPPGLMNSPLHF. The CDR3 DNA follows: TGTGCCAGCAGCCCCCCGGGACTGATGAATTCACCCCTCCACTTT. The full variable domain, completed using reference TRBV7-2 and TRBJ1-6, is GAGVSQSPSNKVTEKGKDVELRCDPISGHTALYWYRQSLGQGLEFLIYFQGNSAPDKSGLPSDRFSAERTGGSVSTLTIQRTQQEDSAVYLCASSPPGLMNSPLHFGNGTRLTVT.